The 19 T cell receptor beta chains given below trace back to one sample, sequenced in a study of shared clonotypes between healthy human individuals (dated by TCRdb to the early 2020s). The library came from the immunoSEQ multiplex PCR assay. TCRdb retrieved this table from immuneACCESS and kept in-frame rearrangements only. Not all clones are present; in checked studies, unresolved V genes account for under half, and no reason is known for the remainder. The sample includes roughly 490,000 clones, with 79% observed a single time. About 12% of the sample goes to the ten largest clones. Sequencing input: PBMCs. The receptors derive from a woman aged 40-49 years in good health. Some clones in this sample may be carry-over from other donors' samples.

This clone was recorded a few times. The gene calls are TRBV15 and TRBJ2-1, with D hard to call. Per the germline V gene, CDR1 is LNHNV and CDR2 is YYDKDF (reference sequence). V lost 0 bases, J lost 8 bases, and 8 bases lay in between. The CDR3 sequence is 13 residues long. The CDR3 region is CATSRDYEDEQFF. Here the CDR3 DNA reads TGTGCCACCAGCAGAGATTATGAGGATGAGCAGTTCTTC.

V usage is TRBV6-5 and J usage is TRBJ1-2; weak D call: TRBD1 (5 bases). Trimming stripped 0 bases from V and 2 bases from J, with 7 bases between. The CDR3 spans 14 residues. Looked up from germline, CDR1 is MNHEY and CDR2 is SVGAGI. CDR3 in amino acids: CASSYSGANYGYTF. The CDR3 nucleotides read TGTGCCAGCAGTTACTCAGGGGCAAACTATGGCTACACCTTC.

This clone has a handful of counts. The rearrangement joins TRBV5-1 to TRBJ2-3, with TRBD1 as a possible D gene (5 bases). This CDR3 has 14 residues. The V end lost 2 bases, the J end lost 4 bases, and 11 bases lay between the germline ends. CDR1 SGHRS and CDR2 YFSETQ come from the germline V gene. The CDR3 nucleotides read TGCGCCAGCAGCTTATTCACAGGATCAGATACGCAGTATTTT. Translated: CASSLFTGSDTQYF. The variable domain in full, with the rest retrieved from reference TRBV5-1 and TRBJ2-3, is KAGVTQTPRYLIKTRGQQVTLSCSPISGHRSVSWYQQTPGQGLQFLFEYFSETQRNKGNFPGRFSGRQFSNSRSEMNVSTLELGDSALYLCASSLFTGSDTQYFGPGTRLTVL.

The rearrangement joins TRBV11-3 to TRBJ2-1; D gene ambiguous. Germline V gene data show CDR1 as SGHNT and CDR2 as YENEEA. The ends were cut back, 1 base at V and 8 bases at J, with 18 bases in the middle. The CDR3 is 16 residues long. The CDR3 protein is CASSLGGRRLRDEQFF. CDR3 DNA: TGTGCCAGCAGCTTAGGAGGTCGTCGACTCCGCGATGAGCAGTTCTTC.

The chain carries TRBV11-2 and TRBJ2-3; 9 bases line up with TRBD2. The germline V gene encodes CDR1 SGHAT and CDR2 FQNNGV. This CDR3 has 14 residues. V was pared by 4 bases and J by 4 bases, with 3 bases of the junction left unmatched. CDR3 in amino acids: CASSSGLAADTQYF. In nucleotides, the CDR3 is TGTGCCAGCAGCTCGGGACTAGCTGCAGATACGCAGTATTTT.

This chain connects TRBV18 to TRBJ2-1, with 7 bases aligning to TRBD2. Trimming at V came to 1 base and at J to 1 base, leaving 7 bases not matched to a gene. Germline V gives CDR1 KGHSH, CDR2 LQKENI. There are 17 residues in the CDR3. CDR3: CASSPLPSGLSYNEQFF. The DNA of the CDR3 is TGTGCCAGCTCACCACTCCCTAGCGGATTATCCTACAATGAGCAGTTCTTC.

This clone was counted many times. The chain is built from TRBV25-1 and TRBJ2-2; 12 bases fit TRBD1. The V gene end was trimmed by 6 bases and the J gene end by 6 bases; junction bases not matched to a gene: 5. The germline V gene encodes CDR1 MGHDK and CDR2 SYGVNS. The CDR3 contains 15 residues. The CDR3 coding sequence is TGTGCCAGCAGGGGGACAGGGGGCGCTTCCGGGGAGCTGTTTTTT. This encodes CASRGTGGASGELFF.

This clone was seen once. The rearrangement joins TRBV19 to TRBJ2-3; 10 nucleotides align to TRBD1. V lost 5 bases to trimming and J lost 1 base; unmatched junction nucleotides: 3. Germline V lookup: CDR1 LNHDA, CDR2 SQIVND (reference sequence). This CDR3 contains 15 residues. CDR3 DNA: TGTGCCAGTAGTCTCGGGACAGGGGGCACAGATACGCAGTATTTT. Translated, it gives CASSLGTGGTDTQYF.

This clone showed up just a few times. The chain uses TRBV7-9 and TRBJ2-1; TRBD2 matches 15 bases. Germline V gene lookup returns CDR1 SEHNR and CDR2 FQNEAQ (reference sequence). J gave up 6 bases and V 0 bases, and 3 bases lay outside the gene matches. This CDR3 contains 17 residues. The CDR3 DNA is TGTGCCAGCAGCTTAGCCGGGGGACTAGCGGGAGGCAATGAGCAGTTCTTC. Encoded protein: CASSLAGGLAGGNEQFF.

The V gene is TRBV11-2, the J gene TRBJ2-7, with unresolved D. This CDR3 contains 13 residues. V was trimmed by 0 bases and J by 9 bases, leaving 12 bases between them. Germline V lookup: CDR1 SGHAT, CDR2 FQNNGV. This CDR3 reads CASSLDLSARQYF. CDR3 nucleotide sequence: TGTGCCAGCAGCTTAGATCTTTCTGCTCGGCAGTACTTC.

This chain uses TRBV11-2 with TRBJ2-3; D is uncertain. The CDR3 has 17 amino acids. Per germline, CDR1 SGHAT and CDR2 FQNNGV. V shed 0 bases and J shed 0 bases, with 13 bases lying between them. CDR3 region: CASSLDSFSGSTDTQYF. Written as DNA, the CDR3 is TGTGCCAGCAGCTTAGATTCTTTTTCCGGGAGCACAGATACGCAGTATTTT.

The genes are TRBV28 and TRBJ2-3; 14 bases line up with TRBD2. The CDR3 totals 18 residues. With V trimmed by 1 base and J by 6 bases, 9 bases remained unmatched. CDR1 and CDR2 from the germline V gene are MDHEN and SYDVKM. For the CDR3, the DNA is TGTGCCAGCAGTTTATCCGGGACTAGCGGGAGTTTGTCTGATACGCAGTATTTT. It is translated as CASSLSGTSGSLSDTQYF. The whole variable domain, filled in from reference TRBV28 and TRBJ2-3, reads DVKVTQSSRYLVKRTGEKVFLECVQDMDHENMFWYRQDPGLGLRLIYFSYDVKMKEKGDIPEGYSVSREKKERFSLILESASTNQTSMYLCASSLSGTSGSLSDTQYFGPGTRLTVL.

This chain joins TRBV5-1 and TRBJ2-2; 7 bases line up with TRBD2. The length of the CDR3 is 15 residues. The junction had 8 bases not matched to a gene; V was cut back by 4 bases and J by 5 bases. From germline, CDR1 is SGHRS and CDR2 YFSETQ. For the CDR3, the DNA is TGCGCCAGCAGCACGGGACTACTAGGGACCGGGGAGCTGTTTTTT. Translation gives CASSTGLLGTGELFF.

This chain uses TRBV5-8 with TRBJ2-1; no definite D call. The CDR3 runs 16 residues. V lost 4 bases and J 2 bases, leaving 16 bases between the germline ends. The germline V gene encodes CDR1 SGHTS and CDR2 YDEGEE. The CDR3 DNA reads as TGTGCCAGCAGCGTGGGCTCTCGGAGCCCCTACAATGAGCAGTTCTTC. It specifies CASSVGSRSPYNEQFF.

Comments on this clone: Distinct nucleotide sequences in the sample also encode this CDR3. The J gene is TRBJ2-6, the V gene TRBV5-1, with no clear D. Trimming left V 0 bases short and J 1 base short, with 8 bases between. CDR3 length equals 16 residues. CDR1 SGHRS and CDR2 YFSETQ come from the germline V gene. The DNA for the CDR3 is TGCGCCAGCAGCTTGGAGGCAGGTTCTGGGGCCAACGTCCTGACTTTC. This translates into CASSLEAGSGANVLTF.

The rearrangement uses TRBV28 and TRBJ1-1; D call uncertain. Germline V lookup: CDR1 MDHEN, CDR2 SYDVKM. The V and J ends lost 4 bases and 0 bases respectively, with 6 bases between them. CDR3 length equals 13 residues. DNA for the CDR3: TGTGCCAGCAGTTATAGGGTGAACACTGAAGCTTTCTTT. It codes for CASSYRVNTEAFF.

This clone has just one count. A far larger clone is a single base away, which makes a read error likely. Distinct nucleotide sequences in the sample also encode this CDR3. The CDR3 protein is CASCPMGGVGELFF. The DNA for the CDR3 is TGTGCCAGTTGCCCGATGGGGGGAGTCGGTGAGCTGTTTTTT. The chain uses TRBV19 and TRBJ2-2; D perhaps matches TRBD2 (6 bases). The CDR3 has 14 amino acids. Between the trimmed V and J ends, which lost 8 bases and 11 bases, there was a span of 21 bases. Per germline, CDR1 LNHDA and CDR2 SQIVND (reference sequence).

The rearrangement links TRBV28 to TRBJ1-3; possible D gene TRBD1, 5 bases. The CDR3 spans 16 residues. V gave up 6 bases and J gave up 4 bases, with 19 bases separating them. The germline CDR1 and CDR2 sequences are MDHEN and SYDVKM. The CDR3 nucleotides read TGTGCCAGCAGACGTCAGGGAGCAGGGATCGGAAACACCATATATTTT. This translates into CASRRQGAGIGNTIYF.

This chain's CDR3 is CASSLLPSPAASNYGYTF. Here the CDR3 DNA reads TGTGCCAGCAGTTTACTCCCAAGCCCGGCAGCTTCTAACTATGGCTACACCTTC. The chain joins TRBV27 to TRBJ1-2; no clear D gene. CDR3 length equals 18 residues. V shed 2 bases and J shed 0 bases, with 19 bases lying between them. Germline V gene sequence: CDR1 MNHEY, CDR2 SMNVEV (reference sequence).